This entry concerns a single T cell receptor beta chain. Antigen unknown. The entry originates in a study of CD8+CD57+ T cells in acquired aplastic anemia. Study-wide points: Patients and controls shared nearly 30 CD8+ CDR3 sequences, which appeared highly expressed in patients and within their immunodominant clones.

Genomic DNA provided the template from which TCR beta VDJ and CDR3 profiles were obtained. TCRdb fed the reads into MiXCR, producing one record per CDR3 protein. This sample carries approximately 150,000 distinct CDR3 sequences, around half of them seen once, and the ten largest clones take 0.85% to 1.3%. Before being chosen for sequencing, patients had shown CD8+CD57+ cell expansion by flow cytometry. The CDR3 loop spans 15 amino acids. J was trimmed by 0 bases and V by 0 bases; bases with no gene match: 1. Germline V gene lookup returns CDR1 SQVTM and CDR2 ANQGSEA. The sequence came from a human donor with aplastic anemia. The chain links TRBV29-1 to TRBJ1-4; 7 bases fit TRBD1. The sample consisted of sorted CD4+, CD8+, or CD8+CD57+ T cells (not recorded which) from PBMCs. Here the CDR3 reads CSVEDTGATNEKLFF. CDR3 bases: TGCAGCGTTGAAGACACAGGGGCAACTAATGAAAAACTGTTTTTT.